The TCR beta chain described here comes from a study of blood T cell repertoires in COVID-19. The table lists this clone with a count of one. Original analysis: Amplification of reference gene primers was used by the study to estimate nucleated cell counts. Produced via immunoSEQ multiplex PCR; TCRdb's table is partial and in-frame only. The D gene and trimming were derived from the DNA, and the V and J assignments and clone size from that table. The data contain around 230,000 clones, 88% of them singletons. The CDR3 has 17 residues. CDR1 and CDR2 (germline): SGHVS, FQNEAQ. Trimming cost V 2 bases and J 4 bases, with 18 bases left between them.

The TCR was taken from a woman between 25 and 40 years old who had recovered from COVID-19. The chain links TRBV7-8 to TRBJ2-1; D may be TRBD1 (6 bases). The source material was PBMCs or T cells enriched from blood (not recorded which). CDR3 sequence: CASSLSFLDRAYNEQFF. In DNA, the CDR3 is TGTGCCAGCAGCTTAAGCTTTTTGGACAGAGCTTACAATGAGCAGTTCTTC.